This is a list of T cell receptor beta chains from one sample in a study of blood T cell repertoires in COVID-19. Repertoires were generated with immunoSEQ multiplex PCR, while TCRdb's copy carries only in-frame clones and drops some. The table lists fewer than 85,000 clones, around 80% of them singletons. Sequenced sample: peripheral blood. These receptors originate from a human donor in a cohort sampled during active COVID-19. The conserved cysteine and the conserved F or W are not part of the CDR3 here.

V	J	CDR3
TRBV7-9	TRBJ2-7	ASSLGATSGSYEQY
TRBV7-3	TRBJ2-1	ASSPGPGGASNEQF
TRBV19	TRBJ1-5	ASSSSRGQVQPQH
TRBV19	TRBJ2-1	ASSANGLAASSYNEQF
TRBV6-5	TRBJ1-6	ASTPTGYNSPLH
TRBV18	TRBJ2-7	ASSPDLQVWEQY
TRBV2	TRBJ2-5	ASSETSGGGTQY
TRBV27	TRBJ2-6	ASSFWTGGAGANVLT
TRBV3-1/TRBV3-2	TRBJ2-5	ASSPTSETQY
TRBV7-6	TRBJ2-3	ASSLATSGGTTDTQY
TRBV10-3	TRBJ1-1	AIREGQRNTEAF
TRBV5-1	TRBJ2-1	ASSFGLAGANEQF
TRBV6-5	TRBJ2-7	ASRISLTGGEQY
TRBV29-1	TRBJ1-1	SVGGKKVAEAF
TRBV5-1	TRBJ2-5	ASSLGVNQETQY
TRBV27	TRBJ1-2	ASSLNRGSNYGYT
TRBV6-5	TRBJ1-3	ASSSGVSGNTIY
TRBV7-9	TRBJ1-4	ASSPTPGSPEKLF
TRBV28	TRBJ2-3	ASKAGGLSSDTQY
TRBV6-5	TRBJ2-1	ASWTPEYNEQF
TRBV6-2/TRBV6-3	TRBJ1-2	ASSYSGIYGYT
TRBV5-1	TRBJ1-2	ASSLAFSNYGYT
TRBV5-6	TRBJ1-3	ASSLVGREDDTIY
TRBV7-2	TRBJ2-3	ASSLAILAGASTDTQY
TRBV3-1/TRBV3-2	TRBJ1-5	ASSQGGQSNQPQH
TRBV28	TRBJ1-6	ASRIPGNGNSPLH
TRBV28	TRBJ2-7	ASSLLTPSYEQY
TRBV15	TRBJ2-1	ATSRDFPGQENYNEQF
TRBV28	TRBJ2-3	ASSLASGGTDTQY
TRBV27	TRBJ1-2	ASSPRQGSFYGYT
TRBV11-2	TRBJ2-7	ASSPDRGFQDEQY
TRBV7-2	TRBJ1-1	ASSLDLGTSVAF
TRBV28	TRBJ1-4	ATKGQRYEKLF
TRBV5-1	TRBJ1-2	ASSFLPTEHYGYT
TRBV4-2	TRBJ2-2	ASSQDRKRGPTGELF
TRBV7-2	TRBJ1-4	ASRSGTGDEKLF
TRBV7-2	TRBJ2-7	ASSLAFGGNRYEQY
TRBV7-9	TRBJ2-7	ASSLESLRLSEQY
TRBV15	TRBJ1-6	ATSRDRGNSPLH
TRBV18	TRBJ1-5	ASSQDRANQPQH
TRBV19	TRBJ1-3	ASSRGTGSGNTIY
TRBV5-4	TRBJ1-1	ASSLQGEAF
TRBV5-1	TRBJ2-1	ASSFIVVADNEQF
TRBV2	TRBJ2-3	ASSANRGGPGYTQY
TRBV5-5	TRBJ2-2	ASSLSRGQGITGELF
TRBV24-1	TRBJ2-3	ATSDPGGSTDTQY
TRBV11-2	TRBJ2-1	ASSLRRSSYNEQF
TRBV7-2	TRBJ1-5	ASSNGPGRSNQPQH
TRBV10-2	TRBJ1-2	AGPRSNYGYT
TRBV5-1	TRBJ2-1	ASSLSLAGGYEQF
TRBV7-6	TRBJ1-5	ASSPRYGKPQH
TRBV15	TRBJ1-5	ATSRSSQPQH
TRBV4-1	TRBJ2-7	ASSQDVRGSAYEQY
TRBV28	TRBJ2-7	ASSLPGQGSHEQY
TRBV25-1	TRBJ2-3	ASSESRQGADTQY
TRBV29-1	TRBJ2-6	SVPGGSGANVLT
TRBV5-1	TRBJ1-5	ASSLGPGGGQPQH
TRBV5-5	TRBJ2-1	ASSLDAVGGRMGQF
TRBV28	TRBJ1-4	ASSQQPTTNEKLF
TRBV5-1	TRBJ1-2	ASTLRPGTGTLHYGYT